This record looks at one TCR beta chain sequence and its context. The CDR3 has 13 residues. Germline V gives CDR1 MGHRA, CDR2 YSYEKL. The V end lost 4 bases, the J end lost 6 bases, and 11 bases lay between the germline ends. The data derive from a study of blood T cell repertoires in COVID-19. Assignments of participants to cohorts depended upon their own reported clinical history. In the source study's methods: How many nucleated cells were present was estimated from reference gene primer amplification. Sequencing used immunoSEQ multiplex PCR; TCRdb keeps in-frame clones, though not all of them. That table supplies the V and J calls and clone size; D and trimming were determined from the DNA. Of about 150,000 clones in the sample, approximately 78% were seen once.

The sequence came from a woman aged 50 to 60 who had recovered from COVID-19. V is TRBV4-1 and J is TRBJ2-3, with D perhaps TRBD1 (5 bases). The sample consisted of PBMCs or T cells enriched from blood (not recorded which). The CDR3 region is CASSPVGADTQYF. DNA of the CDR3: TGCGCCAGCAGCCCAGTAGGGGCGGATACGCAGTATTTT.